Below are 14 T cell receptor beta chains sequenced from a single sample in a study of T cell repertoires in cytomegalovirus infection (dated by TCRdb to the late 2010s). Sequencing instrument: Illumina HiSeq 1500. TCRdb reran the public reads through fastp at Q25 and MiXCR, keeping productive beta chains. Each entry is one CDR3 protein sequence, shown with its most common DNA and genes. In this sample the table shows some 320,000 distinct CDR3 sequences, over 7.5% of which occur a single time. Clones ranked in the top ten supply roughly 4% of the sample. The sample comprised PBMCs. The receptors were gathered from a human donor in good health (CMV status not recorded). Some clones in this sample may be carry-over from other donors' samples.

J is TRBJ1-1 and V is TRBV12-3 or TRBV12-4, with D possibly matching TRBD1 (5 bases). The CDR3 spans 14 residues. Trimming removed 3 bases at V and 7 bases at J, with 15 bases between. DNA of the CDR3: TGTGCCAGCAGTTTCCAGTCCGGGGCAGGTGAAGCTTTCTTT. Its protein product is CASSFQSGAGEAFF.

This clonotype was found a few times. This rearrangement joins TRBV19 to TRBJ2-6, with unresolved D. Germline V lookup: CDR1 LNHDA, CDR2 SQIVND (reference sequence). The CDR3 loop spans 15 amino acids. Trimming left V 5 bases short and J 0 bases short, with 8 bases between. In DNA form, the CDR3 reads TGTGCCAGTAGTTTTCACCGCTCTGGGGCCAACGTCCTGACTTTC. Translation gives CASSFHRSGANVLTF.

This clonotype was seen only a few times. The gene calls are TRBV20-1 and TRBJ1-2; D is perhaps TRBD1 (6 bases). In germline, CDR1 is DFQATT, CDR2 SNEGSKA (reference sequence). V dropped 6 bases and J dropped 8 bases, with 16 bases sitting between them. This CDR3 is 12 amino acids long. CDR3 DNA: TGCAGTGCCACCTTACAGGGCGGGGGCTACACCTTC. It is translated as CSATLQGGGYTF.

This clonotype was observed a few times. The chain couples TRBV14 to TRBJ2-1; the D is unclear. The CDR3 sequence is 14 residues long. Germline CDR1 SGHDN, CDR2 FVKESK. V lost 0 bases, J lost 5 bases, and 8 bases lay in between. CDR3 nucleotides: TGTGCCAGCAGCCAAGATTGGCAAAACAATGAGCAGTTCTTC. It is translated as CASSQDWQNNEQFF.

This clonotype was counted at least ten times. The rearrangement joins TRBV7-9 to TRBJ1-2; 7 bases map to TRBD1. Germline V gene sequence: CDR1 SEHNR, CDR2 FQNEAQ (reference sequence). This CDR3 region has 15 residues. V shed 4 bases and J 0 bases; nucleotides not matched to a gene: 5. CDR3 in amino acids: CASSYAGTANYGYTF. The CDR3 DNA is TGTGCCAGCAGCTACGCTGGGACAGCTAACTATGGCTACACCTTC.

V is TRBV20-1 and J is TRBJ1-5; D gene uncertain. The CDR3 covers 14 residues. V was clipped by 6 bases and J by 5 bases, with 17 bases between them. Germline V gene lookup returns CDR1 DFQATT and CDR2 SNEGSKA (reference sequence). CDR3 coding DNA: TGCAGTGCCGAAGAAGGCAGGTTGTATCAGCCCCAGCATTTT. Translated: CSAEEGRLYQPQHF.

This clonotype was observed at least ten times. This chain uses TRBV4-1 with TRBJ2-7, with D possibly TRBD1 on 7 matching bases. Trimming removed 4 bases at V and 0 bases at J, with 22 bases between. The CDR3 sequence is 18 residues long. Germline V gene data show CDR1 as MGHRA and CDR2 as YSYEKL. The CDR3: CASSPAGQSQKSSYEQYF. CDR3 DNA sequence: TGCGCCAGCAGCCCCGCGGGACAGAGCCAAAAAAGCTCCTACGAGCAGTACTTC.

In its sample, this clonotype was seen many times. The genes are TRBV6-2 or TRBV6-3 and TRBJ2-1, with D perhaps TRBD2 (7 bases). This CDR3 is 17 amino acids long. Germline V gene sequence: CDR1 MNHEY, CDR2 SVGEGT. Trimming stripped 6 bases from V and 7 bases from J, with 25 bases between. The CDR3 bases are TGTGCCAGCAGCACAACTCAAGTCGGGGGGCCGAGAAATGAGCAGTTCTTC. This codes for CASSTTQVGGPRNEQFF.

This clonotype was found many times. The V and J genes are TRBV7-2 and TRBJ1-1; D call uncertain. Trimming stripped 1 base from V and 7 bases from J, with 7 bases between. The CDR3 runs 12 residues. Per germline, CDR1 SGHTA and CDR2 FQGNSA. The CDR3 reads CASSLVTFEAFF. The CDR3 nucleotides read TGTGCCAGCAGCTTAGTCACGTTTGAAGCTTTCTTT.

V gene TRBV28 combines with J gene TRBJ2-5, with 11 nucleotides matching TRBD1. This CDR3 is built from 15 residues. CDR1 is MDHEN, CDR2 SYDVKM, per germline. With 5 bases clipped from V and 5 bases from J, the junction kept 7 bases outside the gene matches. As DNA, the CDR3 is TGTGCCAGCAGTCCCGGGACAGGGGGGGCGGAGACCCAGTACTTC. Translating it yields CASSPGTGGAETQYF.

This clonotype was detected many times. At one boundary the junction diverges from the germline segment, which might be a read error. The chain recombines TRBV12-3 or TRBV12-4 with TRBJ2-2; the D call may be TRBD1 or TRBD2 (6 bases each). There are 15 residues in the CDR3. DNA of the CDR3: TGTGCCAGCAGATTAGGGGGGCTCGGGCCCGGGGAGCTGTTTTTT. This encodes CASRLGGLGPGELFF.

The CDR3 loop reads CASKEAVSNTGELFF. CDR3 coding DNA: TGTGCCAGCAAAGAAGCGGTATCGAACACCGGGGAGCTGTTTTTT. The chain uses TRBV27 and TRBJ2-2, with a tentative D call TRBD2 (5 bases). Deletions cut 7 bases from V and 0 bases from J, with 12 bases between. The CDR3 is 15 amino acids. CDR1 is MNHEY and CDR2 is SMNVEV in the germline V gene (reference sequence).

This clonotype has just a few counts. The J gene is TRBJ2-3, the V gene TRBV12-3 or TRBV12-4; D may correspond to TRBD1 or TRBD2 (6 bases each). This CDR3 comprises 15 residues. V lost 6 bases, J lost 6 bases, and 19 bases lay in between. The CDR3 region has the DNA TGTGCCAGCAGAACTTACAGGGACTCCAAGGATACGCAGTATTTT. It codes for CASRTYRDSKDTQYF.

The genes are TRBV3-1 and TRBJ2-7; 8 bases map to TRBD1. The J segment lost 7 bases and the V segment lost 1 base, leaving 9 bases of the junction unmatched. Germline V gene lookup returns CDR1 LGHDT and CDR2 YNNKEL (reference sequence). The CDR3 length is 15 residues. The CDR3 sequence is CASSQVGDRGREQYF. CDR3 DNA: TGTGCCAGCAGCCAAGTAGGAGACAGGGGAAGGGAGCAGTACTTC.